These 18 T cell receptor beta chains were sequenced from one sample in a study of cytomegalovirus exposure and HLA in healthy donors. The protocol was immunoSEQ multiplex PCR, while the TCRdb copy is restricted to in-frame clones and leaves out a portion. The data show a few hundred thousand clones, 90% seen once. Sequenced input: PBMCs. Source of these receptors: a woman aged 30 to 39 in good health and CMV-seronegative.

The chain combines TRBV7-2 with TRBJ2-7; 10 bases map to TRBD1. Unmatched junction bases numbered 7, after V lost 5 bases and J lost 6 bases. Germline assignment: CDR1 SGHTA and CDR2 FQGNSA. The CDR3 has 14 residues. The CDR3: CASSHGTGDGEQYF. The CDR3 nucleotides read TGTGCCAGCAGCCATGGGACAGGGGATGGCGAGCAGTACTTC.

The chain couples TRBV4-2 to TRBJ2-7; D unclear. Germline values: CDR1 LGHNA, CDR2 YNFKEQ. This CDR3 is 11 amino acids long. Trimming cost V 5 bases and J 3 bases, with 5 bases left between them. In DNA form, the CDR3 reads TGTGCCAGCAGCGGGCACTACGAGCAGTACTTC. Amino acids: CASSGHYEQYF.

The rearrangement uses TRBV4-1 and TRBJ2-7, with 9 nucleotides matching TRBD2. The V segment lost 2 bases and the J segment 0 bases; nucleotides outside the gene matches: 2. This CDR3 comprises 15 residues. CDR1 is MGHRA and CDR2 is YSYEKL in the germline V gene. The CDR3 is CASSQPTSGSYEQYF. CDR3 nucleotide sequence: TGCGCCAGCAGCCAACCGACTAGCGGCTCCTACGAGCAGTACTTC.

The chain links TRBV5-4 to TRBJ2-2, with 10 bases identical to TRBD2. V was pared by 4 bases and J by 4 bases, with 7 bases of the junction left unmatched. The CDR3 sequence is 16 residues long. Germline V gives CDR1 SGHNT, CDR2 YYREEE (reference sequence). In nucleotides, the CDR3 is TGTGCCAGCAGCAAACCTAGCGGGAGCGTCACCGGGGAGCTGTTTTTT. Amino acids: CASSKPSGSVTGELFF. The complete variable domain, with remaining parts taken from reference TRBV5-4 and TRBJ2-2, reads ETGVTQSPTHLIKTRGQQVTLRCSSQSGHNTVSWYQQALGQGPQFIFQYYREEENGRGNFPPRFSGLQFPNYSSELNVNALELDDSALYLCASSKPSGSVTGELFFGEGSRLTVL.

This clone has only one observation. The chain recombines TRBV5-1 with TRBJ1-1; tentative D call: TRBD1 (5 bases). This CDR3 is 16 amino acids long. Germline V lookup: CDR1 SGHRS, CDR2 YFSETQ. V was cut by 5 bases and J by 0 bases, with 17 bases left in between. CDR3 nucleotide sequence: TGCGCCAGCAGGGATTGGGGGTCCCGAATGAACACTGAAGCTTTCTTT. It is translated as CASRDWGSRMNTEAFF.

This chain joins TRBV9 and TRBJ2-3; 7 bases fit TRBD1. The J segment lost 4 bases and the V segment lost 2 bases, leaving 4 bases of the junction unmatched. Germline CDR1 SGDLS, CDR2 YYNGEE. This CDR3 spans 14 amino acids. CDR3 loop: CASSVRQGPDTQYF. CDR3 bases: TGTGCCAGCAGCGTCCGACAGGGTCCAGATACGCAGTATTTT.

This sequence joins TRBV6-1 and TRBJ2-7; D gene uncertain. There are 14 residues in the CDR3. The germline CDR1 and CDR2 sequences are MNHNS and SASEGT. Deletions cut 7 bases from V and 0 bases from J, with 13 bases between. Here the CDR3 DNA reads TGTGCCAGCACTTCTCGGATGAGCTCCTACGAGCAGTACTTC. Translated: CASTSRMSSYEQYF.

The rearrangement joins TRBV5-1 to TRBJ2-1, with D perhaps matching TRBD1 or TRBD2 (5 bases each). Trimming removed 4 bases from V and 7 bases from J, with 18 bases in between. Germline assignment: CDR1 SGHRS and CDR2 YFSETQ. This CDR3 region has 15 residues. The CDR3 region is CASSPIRDPRNEQFF. Here the CDR3 DNA reads TGCGCCAGCAGCCCGATCCGGGACCCAAGAAATGAGCAGTTCTTC.

The chain has TRBV7-2 and TRBJ2-3; 13 positions agree with TRBD2. V gave up 4 bases and J gave up 5 bases; unmatched junction bases: 6. The CDR3 has 16 amino acids. CDR1 SGHTA and CDR2 FQGNSA come from the germline V gene. The CDR3 region has the DNA TGTGCCAGCAGCTCCTGGACTAGCGGGAGAGGAGATACGCAGTATTTT. Its translation: CASSSWTSGRGDTQYF.

The V gene is TRBV4-2, the J gene TRBJ2-1, with a possible D match to TRBD1 (6 bases). Germline CDR1 and CDR2: LGHNA and YNFKEQ. V dropped 0 bases and J dropped 3 bases, with 12 bases sitting between them. The CDR3 extends over 16 amino acids. This CDR3 reads CASSQDPRDNYNEQFF. CDR3 bases: TGTGCCAGCAGCCAAGATCCGAGGGACAACTACAATGAGCAGTTCTTC.

The chain is built from TRBV29-1 and TRBJ2-3; 14 bases are shared with TRBD2. After removal of 3 bases from V and 6 bases from J, the junction contained 2 bases not matched to a gene. Germline V lookup: CDR1 SQVTM, CDR2 ANQGSEA. The CDR3 is made up of 14 amino acids. The CDR3 DNA is TGCAGCGTTGAGAGACTAGCGGGAGGGGATACGCAGTATTTT. Its translation: CSVERLAGGDTQYF.

The gene calls are TRBV10-3 and TRBJ2-3, with TRBD2 matching 14 bases. Germline CDR1 is ENHRY and CDR2 is SYGVKD. The V gene end was trimmed by 3 bases and the J gene end by 8 bases; junction bases not matched to a gene: 7. The CDR3 is made up of 16 amino acids. The CDR3 DNA follows: TGTGCCATCAGTGAAGGGACTAGCGGGAGAGGGGGTACGCAGTATTTT. Translating it yields CAISEGTSGRGGTQYF.

This rearrangement joins TRBV4-3 to TRBJ1-5, with D possibly TRBD1 on 6 matching bases. Germline-derived CDR1 and CDR2 are LGHNA and YSLEER. The CDR3 has 19 residues. The germline V and J ends were trimmed by 3 bases and 6 bases, with 27 bases remaining between them. DNA for the CDR3: TGCGCCAGCAGCCAGGCCCATGGGGGGCCTGAAAGGATTGGTCAGCCCCAGCATTTT. Protein product: CASSQAHGGPERIGQPQHF.

The rearrangement links TRBV29-1 to TRBJ2-3; 11 bases align to TRBD2. Germline V gives CDR1 SQVTM, CDR2 ANQGSEA. Losses at the gene ends were 5 bases for V and 2 bases for J; bases not matched to a gene: 9. The CDR3 is 16 residues long. CDR3 in amino acids: CSVPFRLAGITDTQYF. CDR3 DNA sequence: TGCAGCGTTCCCTTCCGACTAGCGGGAATCACAGATACGCAGTATTTT.

V and J are TRBV7-8 and TRBJ1-2; 8 bases map to TRBD1. The CDR3 sequence is 12 residues long. With 3 bases clipped from V and 6 bases from J, the junction kept 0 bases outside the gene matches. CDR1 is SGHVS and CDR2 is FQNEAQ in the germline V gene. CDR3 sequence: CASSLTGDGYTF. The CDR3 DNA sequence: TGTGCCAGCAGCTTGACAGGGGATGGCTACACCTTC.

This rearrangement joins TRBV4-1 to TRBJ2-5; D gene uncertain. Germline V gene data show CDR1 as MGHRA and CDR2 as YSYEKL. Trimming pared 4 bases from V and 0 bases from J, leaving 12 bases between. The CDR3 length is 15 residues. This chain's CDR3 is CASSRPGANQETQYF. The CDR3 nucleotides read TGCGCCAGCAGCCGCCCGGGCGCCAACCAAGAGACCCAGTACTTC.

This chain links TRBV29-1 with TRBJ1-1; D gene ambiguous. CDR3 length equals 10 residues. V lost 6 bases and J 3 bases, leaving 5 bases between the germline ends. Germline V CDR1 and CDR2: SQVTM, ANQGSEA. The CDR3 protein is CSVQYTEAFF. The CDR3 DNA reads TGCAGCGTCCAGTACACTGAAGCTTTCTTT.

The chain links TRBV5-1 to TRBJ2-1; tentatively, D is TRBD1 (6 bases). The CDR3 is 15 residues long. The germline V and J ends were trimmed by 0 bases and 3 bases, with 10 bases remaining between them. CDR1 and CDR2 (germline): SGHRS, YFSETQ. CDR3 in amino acids: CASSLAQGNYNEQFF. The DNA of the CDR3 is TGCGCCAGCAGCTTGGCTCAGGGGAACTACAATGAGCAGTTCTTC.